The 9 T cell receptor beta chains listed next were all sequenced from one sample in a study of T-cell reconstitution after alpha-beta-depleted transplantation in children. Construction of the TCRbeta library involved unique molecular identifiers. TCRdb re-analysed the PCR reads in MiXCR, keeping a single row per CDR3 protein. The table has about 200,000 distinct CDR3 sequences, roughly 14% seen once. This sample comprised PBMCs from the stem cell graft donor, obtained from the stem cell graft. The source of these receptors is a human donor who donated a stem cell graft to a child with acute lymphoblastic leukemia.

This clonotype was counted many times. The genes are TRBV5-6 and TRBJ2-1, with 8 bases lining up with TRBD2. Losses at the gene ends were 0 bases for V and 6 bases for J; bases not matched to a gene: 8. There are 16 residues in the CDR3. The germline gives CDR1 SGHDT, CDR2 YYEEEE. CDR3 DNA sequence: TGTGCCAGCAGCTTGGCGGGAGGGCCACGGTCCAATGAGCAGTTCTTC. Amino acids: CASSLAGGPRSNEQFF.

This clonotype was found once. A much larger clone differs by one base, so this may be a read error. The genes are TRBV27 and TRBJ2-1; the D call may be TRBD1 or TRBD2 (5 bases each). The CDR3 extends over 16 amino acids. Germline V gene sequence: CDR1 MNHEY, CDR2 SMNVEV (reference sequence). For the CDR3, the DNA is TGTGCCAGCAGTTTTGAGGGGAGTGGGTCCTACAATGACCAGTTCTTC. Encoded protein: CASSFEGSGSYNDQFF.

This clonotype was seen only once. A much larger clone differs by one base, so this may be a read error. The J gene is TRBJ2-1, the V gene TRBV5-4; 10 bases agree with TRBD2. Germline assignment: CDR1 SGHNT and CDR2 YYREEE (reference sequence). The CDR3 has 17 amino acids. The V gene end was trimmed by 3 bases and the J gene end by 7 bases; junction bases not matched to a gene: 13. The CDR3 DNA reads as TGTGCCAGCAGCTCCCTTGCCCTAGCGGGAGCTTCAAATGAGCAGTTCTTC. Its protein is CASSSLALAGASNEQFF.

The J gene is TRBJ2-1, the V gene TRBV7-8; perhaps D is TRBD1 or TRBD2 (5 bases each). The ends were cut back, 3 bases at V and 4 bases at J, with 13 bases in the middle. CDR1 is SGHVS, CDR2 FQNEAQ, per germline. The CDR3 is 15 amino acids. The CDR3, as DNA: TGTGCCAGCAGCTTTGCCGGGACGGGTTACAATGAGCAGTTCTTC. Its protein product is CASSFAGTGYNEQFF.

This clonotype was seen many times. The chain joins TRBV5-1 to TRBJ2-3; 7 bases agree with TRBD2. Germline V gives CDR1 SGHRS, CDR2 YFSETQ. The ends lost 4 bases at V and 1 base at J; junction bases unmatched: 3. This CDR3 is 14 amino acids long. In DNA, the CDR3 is TGCGCCAGCAGCACAGCGGGGCGCACAGATACGCAGTATTTT. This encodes CASSTAGRTDTQYF.

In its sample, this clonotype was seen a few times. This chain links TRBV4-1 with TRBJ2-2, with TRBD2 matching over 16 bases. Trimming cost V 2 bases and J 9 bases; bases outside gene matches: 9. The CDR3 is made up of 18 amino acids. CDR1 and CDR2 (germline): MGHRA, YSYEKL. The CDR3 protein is CASSQPGTSGRAWRELFF. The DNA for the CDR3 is TGCGCCAGCAGCCAACCCGGGACTAGCGGGAGGGCCTGGCGGGAGCTGTTTTTT.

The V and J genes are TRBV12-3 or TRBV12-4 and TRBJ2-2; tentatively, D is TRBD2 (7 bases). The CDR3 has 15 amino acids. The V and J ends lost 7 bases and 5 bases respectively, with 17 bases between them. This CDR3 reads CASTPGGGRTGELFF. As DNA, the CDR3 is TGTGCCAGCACCCCTGGGGGGGGCAGGACCGGGGAGCTGTTTTTT.

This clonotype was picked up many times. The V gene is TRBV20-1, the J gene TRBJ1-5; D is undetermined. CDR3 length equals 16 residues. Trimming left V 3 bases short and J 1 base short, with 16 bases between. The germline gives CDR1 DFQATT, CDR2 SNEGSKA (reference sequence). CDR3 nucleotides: TGCAGTGCTAGGCCCTCAGGCTCCTCGAGCAATCAGCCCCAGCATTTT. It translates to CSARPSGSSSNQPQHF.

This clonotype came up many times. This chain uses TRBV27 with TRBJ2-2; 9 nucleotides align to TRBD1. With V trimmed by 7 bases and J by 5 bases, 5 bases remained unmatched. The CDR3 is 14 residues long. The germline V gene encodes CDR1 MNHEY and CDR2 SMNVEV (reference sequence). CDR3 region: CASTHRGPTGELFF. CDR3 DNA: TGTGCCAGCACCCACAGGGGGCCTACCGGGGAGCTGTTTTTT.